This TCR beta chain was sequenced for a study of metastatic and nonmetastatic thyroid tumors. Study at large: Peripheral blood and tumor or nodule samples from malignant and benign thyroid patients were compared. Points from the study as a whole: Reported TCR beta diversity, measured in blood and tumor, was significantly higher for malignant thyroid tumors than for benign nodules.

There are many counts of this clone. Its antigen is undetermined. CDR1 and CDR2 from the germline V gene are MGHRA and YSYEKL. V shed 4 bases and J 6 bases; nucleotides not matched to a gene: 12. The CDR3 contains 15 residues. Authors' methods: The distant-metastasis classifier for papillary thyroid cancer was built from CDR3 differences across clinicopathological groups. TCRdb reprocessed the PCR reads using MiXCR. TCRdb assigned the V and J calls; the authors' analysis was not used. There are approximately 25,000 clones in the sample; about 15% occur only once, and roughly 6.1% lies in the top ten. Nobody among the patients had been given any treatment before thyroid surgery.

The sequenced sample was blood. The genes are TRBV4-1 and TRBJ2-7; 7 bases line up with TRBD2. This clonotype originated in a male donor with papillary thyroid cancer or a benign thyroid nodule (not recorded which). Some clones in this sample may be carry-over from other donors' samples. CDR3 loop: CASSPLGGSSSEQYF. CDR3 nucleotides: TGCGCCAGCAGCCCTCTAGGCGGGAGTTCGTCCGAGCAGTACTTC.